These 10 T cell receptor beta chains originate from one sample sequenced in a study of blood T cell repertoires in COVID-19. Sequenced by immunoSEQ multiplex PCR; TCRdb stores in-frame clones only, minus some. The sample comprises 150,000 or so clones, 75% to 90% of which are singletons, and approximately 3.7% rests with the top ten. Sequencing was done on a sample of PBMCs or T cells enriched from blood (not recorded which). All receptors come from a woman aged 40 to 50 who had been exposed to COVID-19.

The rearrangement links TRBV7-9 to TRBJ2-3; 10 positions agree with TRBD2. Per the germline V gene, CDR1 is SEHNR and CDR2 is FQNEAQ (reference sequence). The CDR3 totals 17 residues. With V trimmed by 2 bases and J by 5 bases, 10 bases remained unmatched. Written as DNA, the CDR3 is TGTGCCAGCAGCTTATTTAGAGGGCTAGCGGGGGTAGATACGCAGTATTTT. Its translation: CASSLFRGLAGVDTQYF.

J is TRBJ2-7 and V is TRBV28; a weak D match, TRBD1 (6 bases). This CDR3 is built from 16 residues. Trimming left V 6 bases short and J 6 bases short, with 24 bases between. CDR1 and CDR2 (germline): MDHEN, SYDVKM. The CDR3 spells CASRNPRGTDALEQYF. The DNA for the CDR3 is TGTGCCAGCAGAAACCCTAGGGGGACGGACGCCCTCGAGCAGTACTTC.

V is TRBV5-1 and J is TRBJ1-5, with D possibly matching TRBD1 (6 bases). V shed 0 bases and J shed 5 bases, with 9 bases lying between them. Germline V lookup: CDR1 SGHRS, CDR2 YFSETQ. The CDR3 contains 14 residues. In nucleotides, the CDR3 is TGCGCCAGCAGCTTGGGGACAGAAGATCAGCCCCAGCATTTT. Protein sequence: CASSLGTEDQPQHF.

The chain recombines TRBV19 with TRBJ2-3, with 16 bases aligning to TRBD2. The length of the CDR3 is 18 residues. Germline CDR1 is LNHDA and CDR2 is SQIVND (reference sequence). After removal of 1 base from V and 1 base from J, the junction contained 2 bases not matched to a gene. The CDR3 DNA is TGTGCCAGTAGTATAGTGGGACTAGCGGGGGGGCGCACAGATACGCAGTATTTT. It yields the protein CASSIVGLAGGRTDTQYF.

The chain joins TRBV4-3 to TRBJ2-4; possible D gene TRBD2, 6 bases. V was cut by 0 bases and J by 4 bases, with 10 bases left in between. This CDR3 spans 15 amino acids. The germline V gene encodes CDR1 LGHNA and CDR2 YSLEER. CDR3 DNA: TGCGCCAGCAGCCAAGATCTGGCGGGGAAAAACATTCAGTACTTC. Residues: CASSQDLAGKNIQYF.

J is TRBJ2-7 and V is TRBV7-2; 8 bases align to TRBD1. There are 15 residues in the CDR3. Germline V gene data show CDR1 as SGHTA and CDR2 as FQGNSA. The trim removed 7 bases at V and 1 base at J, leaving 9 bases unmatched. The CDR3 loop reads CASTETGGASYEQYF. In DNA, the CDR3 is TGTGCCAGCACAGAAACAGGGGGTGCGTCCTACGAGCAGTACTTC.

The chain has TRBV15 and TRBJ2-2; TRBD1 matches at 9 bases. V shed 5 bases and J 5 bases; nucleotides not matched to a gene: 9. This CDR3 is 16 amino acids long. Germline V lookup: CDR1 LNHNV, CDR2 YYDKDF (reference sequence). In DNA form, the CDR3 reads TGTGCCACCAGCGCCTGGACAGGGGCCAATACCGGGGAGCTGTTTTTT. Its protein product is CATSAWTGANTGELFF.

V usage is TRBV5-1 and J usage is TRBJ2-7, with 8 bases that match TRBD2. The CDR3 covers 14 residues. The germline V gene encodes CDR1 SGHRS and CDR2 YFSETQ. Unmatched junction bases numbered 3, after V lost 1 base and J lost 3 bases. The CDR3 reads CASSLPGGGYEQYF. DNA of the CDR3: TGCGCCAGCAGCTTGCCCGGGGGGGGCTACGAGCAGTACTTC.

This clone was picked up one time. The genes are TRBV7-8 and TRBJ1-1; 7 bases fit TRBD1. This CDR3 spans 14 amino acids. Trimming at V came to 1 base and at J to 3 bases, leaving 2 bases not matched to a gene. CDR1 SGHVS and CDR2 FQNEAQ come from the germline V gene. Here the CDR3 reads CASSLVQGDTEAFF. The CDR3, as DNA: TGTGCCAGCAGCTTAGTGCAGGGGGACACTGAAGCTTTCTTT.

CDR3 DNA: TGCGCCAGCAGCCCAAACAGAGGGGAGCTGTTTTTT. It specifies CASSPNRGELFF. The rearrangement uses TRBV5-1 and TRBJ2-2; D unclear. V gave up 4 bases and J gave up 8 bases, with 9 bases separating them. The V gene's germline CDR1 is SGHRS and CDR2 YFSETQ. The CDR3 totals 12 residues.